This T cell receptor (beta chain) was found in a study of follicular helper T cells after annual influenza vaccination. Findings and caveats of the study: Each annual vaccination recalled recurring oligoclonal ICOS+CD38+ cTfh clonotypes.

Sample time point: 2015-2016 season, 7 days after influenza vaccination. Sorted blood CD4 subsets were sequenced before and after adults received seasonal inactivated influenza vaccine. This clone was seen a few times. The antigen is unknown. The germline V and J ends were trimmed by 7 bases and 7 bases, with 17 bases remaining between them. The CDR3 consists of 13 residues. CDR1 and CDR2 from the germline V gene are SQVTM and ANQGSEA. Measured with immunoSEQ multiplex PCR; TCRdb has only the in-frame clones, and not every one. Altogether fewer than 7,500 clones are present, around nine tenths being singletons, with the ten largest covering approximately 0.7%.

The sequence was obtained from an adult who received the influenza vaccine. The chain combines TRBV29-1 with TRBJ1-5; no clear D. The sample here was CXCR5+ CD38- circulating T follicular helper cells from blood, taken 7 days after influenza vaccination. Subset defined: circulating Tfh, non-naive CD4+CXCR5+PD-1+ (ICOS+CD38+ or ICOS-CD38-). CDR3 sequence: CSAAREKDQPQHF. CDR3 nucleotides: TGCAGCGCAGCCCGCGAAAAAGACCAGCCCCAGCATTTT.